This T cell receptor beta chain was recorded in a study of CD8+ T cells in alopecia areata. Stated treatment: oral pan-JAK inhibitor, 5-10 mg twice daily. RNA was extracted and reverse transcribed into cDNA as the sequencing template. Generated by immunoSEQ multiplex PCR, the TCRdb table keeps only in-frame clones and is missing some. The table records over 250,000 clones, around three fifths of them present only once. CDR3 length equals 15 residues. Germline CDR1 is SGDLS and CDR2 is YYNGEE. The J segment lost 10 bases and the V segment lost 2 bases, leaving 8 bases of the junction unmatched. Broader study findings: Normal skin's resident alphabeta T cells are also sequenced in scalp samples.

On this clone: The target antigen is unknown.

V is TRBV9 and J is TRBJ2-6; 8 bases are shared with TRBD1. This specimen was CD4+ T cells sorted from blood, taken at approximately week 52, from a patient treated with tofacitinib. The receptor comes from a human donor with alopecia areata. The CDR3 region is CASSVLGTGGNVLTF. CDR3 DNA: TGTGCCAGCAGCGTCCTAGGGACAGGCGGTAACGTCCTGACTTTC.